A single T cell receptor (beta chain) is shown here with its context. What it binds is unknown. This CDR3 is 12 amino acids long. Germline V gene data show CDR1 as SQVTM and CDR2 as ANQGSEA. V was cut by 8 bases and J by 5 bases, with 15 bases left in between. Production of TCR beta cDNA used roughly 480 ng total RNA together with a constant-region primer. Three nested multiplex PCR rounds, a slightly modified ARM-PCR method, built the TCR beta libraries. TRBV1-TRBV30 forward primers paired with a C-beta reverse primer drove the first two PCR rounds, about 9 cycles each. TCRdb passed the multiplex PCR reads through MiXCR, listing each CDR3 protein once. The sample has 40,000 to 55,000 distinct CDR3 sequences, less than 75% seen once. The sample belongs to a study of tumor-infiltrating lymphocytes in primary liver carcinoma. Whole-study findings and limits: With p = 0.039, the top-250-clone fraction in tumors significantly exceeded that in blood.

Co-extracting RNA and DNA was done with 20-30 mg of unsorted bulk tissue as input. The source material was liver tumor tissue from sampling region 5. Subset noted: tumor region T5, tumor centre. The clonotype comes from a man aged 40-49 years with primary liver carcinoma and hepatitis B virus infection. The genes are TRBV29-1 and TRBJ1-2; perhaps TRBD1 as D (5 bases). The CDR3 sequence is CSIGAGTYGYTF. CDR3 coding DNA: TGCAGCATTGGGGCAGGCACTTATGGCTACACCTTC.